This entry lists 5 T cell receptor beta chains sequenced from one sample in a study of cytomegalovirus exposure and HLA in healthy donors. Sequenced by immunoSEQ multiplex PCR; TCRdb stores in-frame clones only, minus some. The sample lists over 100,000 clones, about 90% seen once, with around 2.1% in the top ten. Material: PBMCs. The receptor set was obtained from a woman between 18 and 30 years old in good health and CMV-seronegative.

The V gene is TRBV18, the J gene TRBJ2-3; possible D gene TRBD2, 7 bases. Per the germline V gene, CDR1 is KGHSH and CDR2 is LQKENI. V was shortened by 3 bases and J by 3 bases, with 16 bases between the two germline ends. The CDR3 runs to 16 residues. The CDR3 nucleotides read TGTGCCAGCTCACCCAGAGGGGGAGGGCAAACAGATACGCAGTATTTT. The encoded protein is CASSPRGGGQTDTQYF.

This clone was seen once. The chain recombines TRBV4-1 with TRBJ1-2; a weak D match, TRBD1 (6 bases). The CDR3 extends over 15 amino acids. Trimming took 2 bases from V and 4 from J, leaving 14 bases between them. Germline CDR1 MGHRA, CDR2 YSYEKL. This chain's CDR3 is CASSQWGGPAYGYTF. CDR3 bases: TGCGCCAGCAGCCAATGGGGGGGGCCGGCCTATGGCTACACCTTC.

This clone was counted a single time. The chain has TRBV30 and TRBJ2-1; a weak D match, TRBD2 (5 bases). Trimming stripped 0 bases from V and 8 bases from J, with 14 bases between. The CDR3 contains 14 residues. The germline V gene encodes CDR1 GTSNPN and CDR2 SVGIG (reference sequence). As DNA, the CDR3 is TGTGCCTGGAGTGTCGGTAGGGTGAGGGATGAGCAGTTCTTC. Encoded protein: CAWSVGRVRDEQFF. The whole variable domain, remainder taken from reference TRBV30 and TRBJ2-1, is SQTIHQWPATLVQPVGSPLSLECTVEGTSNPNLYWYRQAAGRGLQLLFYSVGIGQISSEVPQNLSASRPQDRQFILSSKKLLLSDSGFYLCAWSVGRVRDEQFFGPGTRLTVL.

This chain uses TRBV5-1 with TRBJ1-1; perhaps TRBD1 as D (6 bases). Germline V gene sequence: CDR1 SGHRS, CDR2 YFSETQ. This CDR3 has 13 amino acids. Trimming removed 3 bases at V and 7 bases at J, with 13 bases between. CDR3 residues: CASSSLQGNEAFF. The CDR3 bases are TGCGCCAGCAGCTCTTTACAGGGTAATGAAGCTTTCTTT. The entire variable domain, with the rest obtained from reference TRBV5-1 and TRBJ1-1, is as follows: KAGVTQTPRYLIKTRGQQVTLSCSPISGHRSVSWYQQTPGQGLQFLFEYFSETQRNKGNFPGRFSGRQFSNSRSEMNVSTLELGDSALYLCASSSLQGNEAFFGQGTRLTVV.

This clone was observed a handful of times. This chain uses TRBV5-1 with TRBJ1-2, with D perhaps matching TRBD1 (6 bases). The germline CDR1 and CDR2 sequences are SGHRS and YFSETQ. The V end was cut by 6 bases, the J end by 4 bases, with 13 bases between. This CDR3 region has 13 residues. The CDR3 region has the DNA TGCGCCAGCACACGGACAGATTCCTATGGCTACACCTTC. Translated, it gives CASTRTDSYGYTF.